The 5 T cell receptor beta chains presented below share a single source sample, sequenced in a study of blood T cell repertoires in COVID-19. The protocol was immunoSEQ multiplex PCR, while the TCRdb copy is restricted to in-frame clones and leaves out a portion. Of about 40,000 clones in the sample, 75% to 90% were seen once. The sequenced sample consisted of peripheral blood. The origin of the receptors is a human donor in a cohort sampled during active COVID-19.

The DNA for the CDR3 is TGCGCCAGCAGCTTGATGGTATCAGGGGGTACTAATAATTCACCCCTCCACTTT. Protein: CASSLMVSGGTNNSPLHF. The chain links TRBV5-1 to TRBJ1-6; TRBD1 aligns across 7 bases. After removal of 1 base from V and 5 bases from J, the junction contained 12 bases not matched to a gene. The germline V gene has CDR1 SGHRS and CDR2 YFSETQ. This CDR3 region has 18 residues.

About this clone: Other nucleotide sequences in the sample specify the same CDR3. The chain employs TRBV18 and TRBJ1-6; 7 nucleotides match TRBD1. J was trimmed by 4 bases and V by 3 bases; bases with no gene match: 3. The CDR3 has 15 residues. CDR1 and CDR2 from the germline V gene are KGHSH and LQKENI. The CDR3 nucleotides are TGTGCCAGCTCACCTTGGGACAGTTATAATTCACCCCTCCACTTT. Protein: CASSPWDSYNSPLHF.

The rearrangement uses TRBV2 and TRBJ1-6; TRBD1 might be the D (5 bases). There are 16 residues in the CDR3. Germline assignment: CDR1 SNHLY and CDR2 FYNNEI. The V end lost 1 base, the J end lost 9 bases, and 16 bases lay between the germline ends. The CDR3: CASSEGGTPGGSPLHF. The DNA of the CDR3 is TGTGCCAGCAGTGAAGGCGGGACCCCCGGGGGTTCACCCCTCCACTTT.

This CDR3 reads CASSLDQFGTGEFEQFF. As DNA, the CDR3 is TGTGCCAGCAGCTTAGATCAGTTCGGGACAGGCGAGTTTGAGCAGTTCTTC. This sequence joins TRBV11-2 and TRBJ2-1; 8 bases fit TRBD1. V shed 0 bases, J shed 9 bases, and the junction held 13 bases outside the gene matches. The CDR3 has 17 amino acids. Germline V gives CDR1 SGHAT, CDR2 FQNNGV.

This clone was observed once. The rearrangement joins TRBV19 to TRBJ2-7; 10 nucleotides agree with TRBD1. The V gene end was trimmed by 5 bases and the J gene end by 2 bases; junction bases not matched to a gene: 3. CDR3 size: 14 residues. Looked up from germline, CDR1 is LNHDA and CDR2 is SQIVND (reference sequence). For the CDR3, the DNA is TGTGCCAGTAGTGCGGGACAGGGGCCCTACGAGCAGTACTTC. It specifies CASSAGQGPYEQYF.